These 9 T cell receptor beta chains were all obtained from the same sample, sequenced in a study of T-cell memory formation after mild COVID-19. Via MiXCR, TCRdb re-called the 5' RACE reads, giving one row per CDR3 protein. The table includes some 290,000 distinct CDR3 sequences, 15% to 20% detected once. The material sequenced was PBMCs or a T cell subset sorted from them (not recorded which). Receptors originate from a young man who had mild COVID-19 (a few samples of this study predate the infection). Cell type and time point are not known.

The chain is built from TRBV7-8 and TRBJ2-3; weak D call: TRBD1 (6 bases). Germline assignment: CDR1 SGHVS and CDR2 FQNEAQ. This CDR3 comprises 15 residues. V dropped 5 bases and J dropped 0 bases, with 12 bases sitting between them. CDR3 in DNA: TGTGCCAGCAGCCCCCGACAGGTTAGCACAGATACGCAGTATTTT. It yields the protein CASSPRQVSTDTQYF.

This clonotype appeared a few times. The CDR3 region is CASSLAPMNTEAFF. In DNA, the CDR3 is TGTGCCAGCAGCTTAGCTCCTATGAACACTGAAGCTTTCTTT. The chain is built from TRBV11-2 and TRBJ1-1; the D is unclear. The CDR3 length is 14 residues. Trimming pared 1 base from V and 0 bases from J, leaving 6 bases between. Germline V lookup: CDR1 SGHAT, CDR2 FQNNGV.

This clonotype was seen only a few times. The CDR3 DNA reads as TGCAGTGCTTCCGACGGGGGCTACGAGCAGTACTTC. This encodes CSASDGGYEQYF. The chain links TRBV20-1 to TRBJ2-7; tentatively, D is TRBD2 (6 bases). V lost 5 bases and J lost 3, with 11 bases in between. This CDR3 contains 12 residues. Per the germline V gene, CDR1 is DFQATT and CDR2 is SNEGSKA (reference sequence).

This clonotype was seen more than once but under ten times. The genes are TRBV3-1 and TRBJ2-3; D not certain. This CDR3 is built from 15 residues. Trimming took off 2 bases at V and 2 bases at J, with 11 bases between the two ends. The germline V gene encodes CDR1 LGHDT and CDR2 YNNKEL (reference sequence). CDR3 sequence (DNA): TGTGCCAGCAGCCAATCGGCCCCAGTCACAGATACGCAGTATTTT. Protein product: CASSQSAPVTDTQYF.

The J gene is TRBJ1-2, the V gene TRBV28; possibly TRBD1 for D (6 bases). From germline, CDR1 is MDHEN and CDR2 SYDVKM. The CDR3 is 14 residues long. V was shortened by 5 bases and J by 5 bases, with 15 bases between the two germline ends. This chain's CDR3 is CASSGPGATYGYTF. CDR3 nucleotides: TGTGCCAGCAGTGGGCCGGGGGCAACATATGGCTACACCTTC.

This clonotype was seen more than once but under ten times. CDR3 amino acids: CASSPGLAGGKDTQYF. CDR3 coding DNA: TGTGCCAGCAGCCCCGGACTAGCGGGGGGCAAAGATACGCAGTATTTT. The chain is built from TRBV7-3 and TRBJ2-3, with 14 bases lining up with TRBD2. The CDR3 consists of 16 residues. Germline lookup yields CDR1 SGHTA and CDR2 FQGTGA. J lost 5 bases, V lost 5 bases, and 6 bases had no gene match.

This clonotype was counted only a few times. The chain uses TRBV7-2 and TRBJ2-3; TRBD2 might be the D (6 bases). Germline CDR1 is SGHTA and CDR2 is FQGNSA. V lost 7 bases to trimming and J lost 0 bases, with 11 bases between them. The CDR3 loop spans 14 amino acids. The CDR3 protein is CASNPSASTDTQYF. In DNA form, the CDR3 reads TGTGCCAGCAATCCTAGCGCGAGCACAGATACGCAGTATTTT.

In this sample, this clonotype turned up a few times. The CDR3 nucleotides read TGTGCCAAGTGGGCGGGGGTCAACTATGGCTACACCTTC. Protein: CAKWAGVNYGYTF. This chain uses TRBV7-2 with TRBJ1-2; TRBD1 might be the D (5 bases). V was cut by 10 bases and J by 2 bases, with 14 bases left in between. Germline CDR1 reads SGHTA; CDR2 reads FQGNSA. The CDR3 spans 13 residues. The full variable domain, with the rest looked up from reference TRBV7-2 and TRBJ1-2, is GAGVSQSPSNKVTEKGKDVELRCDPISGHTALYWYRQSLGQGLEFLIYFQGNSAPDKSGLPSDRFSAERTGGSVSTLTIQRTQQEDSAVYLCAKWAGVNYGYTFGSGTRLTVV.

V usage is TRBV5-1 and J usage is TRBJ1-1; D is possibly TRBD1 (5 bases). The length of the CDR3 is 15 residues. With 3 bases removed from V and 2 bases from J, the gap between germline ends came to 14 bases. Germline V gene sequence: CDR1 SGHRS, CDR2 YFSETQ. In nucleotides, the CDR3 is TGCGCCAGCAGCTCCGACGGGCAGGGTAACACTGAAGCTTTCTTT. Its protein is CASSSDGQGNTEAFF.